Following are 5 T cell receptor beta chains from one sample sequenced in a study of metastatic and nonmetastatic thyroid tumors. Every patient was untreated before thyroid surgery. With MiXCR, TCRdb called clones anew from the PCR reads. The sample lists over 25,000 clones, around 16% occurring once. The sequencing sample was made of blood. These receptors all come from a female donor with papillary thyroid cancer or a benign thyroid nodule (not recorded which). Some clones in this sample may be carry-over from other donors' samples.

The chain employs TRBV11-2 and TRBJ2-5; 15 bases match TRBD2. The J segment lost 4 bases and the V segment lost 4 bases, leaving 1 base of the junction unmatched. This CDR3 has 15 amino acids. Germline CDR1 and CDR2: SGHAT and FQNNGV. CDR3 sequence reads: CASSSGLAGGETQYF. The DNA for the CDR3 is TGTGCCAGCAGCTCGGGACTAGCGGGGGGAGAGACCCAGTACTTC.

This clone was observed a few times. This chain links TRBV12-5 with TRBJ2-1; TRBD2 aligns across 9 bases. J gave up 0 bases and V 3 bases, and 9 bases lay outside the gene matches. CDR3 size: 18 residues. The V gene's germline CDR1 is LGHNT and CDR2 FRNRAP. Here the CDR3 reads CASGFDGLAGLSYNEQFF. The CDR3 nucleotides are TGTGCTAGTGGTTTTGACGGGCTAGCGGGGCTCTCCTACAATGAGCAGTTCTTC. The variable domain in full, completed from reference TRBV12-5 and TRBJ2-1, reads DARVTQTPRHKVTEMGQEVTMRCQPILGHNTVFWYRQTMMQGLELLAYFRNRAPLDDSGMPKDRFSAEMPDATLATLKIQPSEPRDSAVYFCASGFDGLAGLSYNEQFFGPGTRLTVL.

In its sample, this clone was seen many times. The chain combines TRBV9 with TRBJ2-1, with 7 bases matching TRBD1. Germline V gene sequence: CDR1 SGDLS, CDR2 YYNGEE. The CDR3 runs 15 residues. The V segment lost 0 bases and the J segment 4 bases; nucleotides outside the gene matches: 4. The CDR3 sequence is CASSVVGTEYNEQFF. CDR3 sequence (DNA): TGTGCCAGCAGCGTAGTTGGGACAGAGTACAATGAGCAGTTCTTC.

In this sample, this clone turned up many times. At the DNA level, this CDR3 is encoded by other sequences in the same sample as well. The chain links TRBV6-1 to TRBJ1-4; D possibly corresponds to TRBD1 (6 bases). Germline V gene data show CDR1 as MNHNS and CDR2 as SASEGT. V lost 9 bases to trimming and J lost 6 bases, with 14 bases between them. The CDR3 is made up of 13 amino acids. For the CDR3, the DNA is TGTGCCAGTACGGACAGACTTGATGAAAAACTGTTTTTT. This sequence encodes CASTDRLDEKLFF.

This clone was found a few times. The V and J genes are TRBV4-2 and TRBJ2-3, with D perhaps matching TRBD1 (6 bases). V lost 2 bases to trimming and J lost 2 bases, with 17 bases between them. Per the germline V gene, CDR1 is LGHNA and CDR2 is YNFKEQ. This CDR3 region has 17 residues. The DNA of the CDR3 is TGTGCCAGCAGCCAACCCTTTAGGACAGATGACACAGATACGCAGTATTTT. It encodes CASSQPFRTDDTDTQYF.